The 5 T cell receptor beta chains in this list originate from one sample, sequenced in a study of T-cell memory formation after mild COVID-19. TCRdb used MiXCR to reprocess the 5' RACE reads, holding one entry per CDR3 protein. The sample contains 120,000 or so distinct CDR3 sequences, around a sixth of which appear only once. The sample taken for sequencing was PBMCs or a T cell subset sorted from them (not recorded which). The receptor set was obtained from an adult woman who had mild COVID-19 (a few samples of this study predate the infection). Cell type and time point are not known.

This clonotype was seen more than once but under ten times. The V and J genes are TRBV20-1 and TRBJ2-1; 9 bases are shared with TRBD2. The CDR3 has 16 residues. CDR1 and CDR2 (germline): DFQATT, SNEGSKA (reference sequence). Trimming removed 3 bases from V and 1 base from J; junction bases left unmatched: 7. CDR3 bases: TGCAGTGCTAGGGCAGGGGCGGGAGGGTCCTACAATGAGCAGTTCTTC. It is translated as CSARAGAGGSYNEQFF.

This chain joins TRBV20-1 and TRBJ1-1, with D unresolved. There are 14 residues in the CDR3. Per the germline V gene, CDR1 is DFQATT and CDR2 is SNEGSKA (reference sequence). V lost 0 bases and J lost 1, with 9 bases in between. CDR3 protein: CSARDGRSNTEAFF. The CDR3 nucleotides are TGCAGTGCTAGAGATGGGAGGTCGAACACTGAAGCTTTCTTT.

This clonotype was observed a few times. The V call is TRBV24-1, the J call TRBJ1-5, with 9 nucleotides matching TRBD1. Germline V gene sequence: CDR1 KGHDR, CDR2 SFDVKD. With 7 bases clipped from V and 5 bases from J, the junction kept 8 bases outside the gene matches. The CDR3 sequence is 15 residues long. CDR3 coding DNA: TGTGCCACCAGCGCCGGGACAGGGATACATCAGCCCCAGCATTTT. Its translation: CATSAGTGIHQPQHF.

The chain couples TRBV24-1 to TRBJ2-5, with 7 bases fitting TRBD1. Unmatched junction bases numbered 5, after V lost 0 bases and J lost 5 bases. The CDR3 is 15 residues long. Germline lookup yields CDR1 KGHDR and CDR2 SFDVKD. Here the CDR3 reads CATSDLKGARETQYF. In DNA, the CDR3 is TGTGCCACCAGTGATTTGAAGGGGGCGCGGGAGACCCAGTACTTC.

The chain employs TRBV7-2 and TRBJ2-7; possible D gene TRBD1, 5 bases. Germline values: CDR1 SGHTA, CDR2 FQGNSA. V shed 1 base and J shed 3 bases, with 10 bases lying between them. The CDR3 has 14 residues. For the CDR3, the DNA is TGTGCCAGCAGCTTAGAAGGGGTCTACTACGAGCAGTACTTC. It translates to CASSLEGVYYEQYF.